This TCR beta chain was sequenced for a study of STAT5B mutations in CD4+ large granular lymphocyte leukemia. Background on the study: The CDR3 'QG' motif was associated with a particular HLA allele among healthy donors.

Authors' methods: A productive frequency of 2.59 x 10-5 was the lowest detectable. Sequenced by immunoSEQ multiplex PCR; TCRdb stores in-frame clones only, minus some. That table furnishes V, J and clone size, whereas the DNA furnished D and trimming. The sample holds approximately 35,000 clones; roughly four fifths are singletons and the top ten take approximately 2.4%. Germline-derived CDR1 and CDR2 are MNHNS and SASEGT. V lost 7 bases, J lost 5 bases, and 15 bases lay in between. The CDR3 is 14 residues long. As regards this clone: Antigen specificity is unknown.

Regarding the study as a whole: Patient CD4-sorted repertoires looked more clonal than healthy CD4+ repertoires, even without putative leukemic clones.

Sequenced: CD4+ T cells from blood buffy coats. The TCR was taken from a human donor in good health. V is TRBV6-1 and J is TRBJ1-5; unclear D gene. CDR3 DNA: TGTGCCAGCACCCTGAATCCGGTGGATCAGCCCCAGCATTTT. Its translation: CASTLNPVDQPQHF.